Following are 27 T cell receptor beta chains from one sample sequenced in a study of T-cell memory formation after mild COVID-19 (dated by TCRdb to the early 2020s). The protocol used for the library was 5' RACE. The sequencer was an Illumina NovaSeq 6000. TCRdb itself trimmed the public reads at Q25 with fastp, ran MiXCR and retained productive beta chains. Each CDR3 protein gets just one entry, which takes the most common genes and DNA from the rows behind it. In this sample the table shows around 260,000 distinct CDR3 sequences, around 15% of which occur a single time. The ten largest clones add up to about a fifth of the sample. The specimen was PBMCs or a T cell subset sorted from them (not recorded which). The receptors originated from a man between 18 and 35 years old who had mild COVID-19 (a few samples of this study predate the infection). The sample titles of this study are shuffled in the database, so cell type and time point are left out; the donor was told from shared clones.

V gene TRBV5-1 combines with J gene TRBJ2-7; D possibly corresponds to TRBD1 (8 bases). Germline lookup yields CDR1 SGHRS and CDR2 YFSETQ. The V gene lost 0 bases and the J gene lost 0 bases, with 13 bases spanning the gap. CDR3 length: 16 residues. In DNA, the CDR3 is TGCGCCAGCAGCTTGGAACAGGGGGGGAGCTCCTACGAGCAGTACTTC. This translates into CASSLEQGGSSYEQYF. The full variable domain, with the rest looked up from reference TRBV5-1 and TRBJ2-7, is KAGVTQTPRYLIKTRGQQVTLSCSPISGHRSVSWYQQTPGQGLQFLFEYFSETQRNKGNFPGRFSGRQFSNSRSEMNVSTLELGDSALYLCASSLEQGGSSYEQYFGPGTRLTVT.

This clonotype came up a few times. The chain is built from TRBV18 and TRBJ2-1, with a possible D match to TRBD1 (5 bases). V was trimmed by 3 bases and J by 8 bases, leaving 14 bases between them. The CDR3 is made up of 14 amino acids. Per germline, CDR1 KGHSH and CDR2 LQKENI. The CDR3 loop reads CASSPWSQGDEQFF. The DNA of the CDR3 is TGTGCCAGCTCACCCTGGTCTCAAGGGGATGAGCAGTTCTTC. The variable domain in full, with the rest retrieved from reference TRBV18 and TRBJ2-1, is NAGVMQNPRHLVRRRGQEARLRCSPMKGHSHVYWYRQLPEEGLKFMVYLQKENIIDESGMPKERFSAEFPKEGPSILRIQQVVRGDSAAYFCASSPWSQGDEQFFGPGTRLTVL.

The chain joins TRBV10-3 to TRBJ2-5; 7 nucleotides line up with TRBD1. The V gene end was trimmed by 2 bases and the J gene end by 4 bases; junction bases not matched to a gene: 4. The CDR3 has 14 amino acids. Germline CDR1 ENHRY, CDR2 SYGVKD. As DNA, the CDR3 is TGTGCCATCAGTGAGGTGTCAGGGGGAGAGACCCAGTACTTC. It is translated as CAISEVSGGETQYF.

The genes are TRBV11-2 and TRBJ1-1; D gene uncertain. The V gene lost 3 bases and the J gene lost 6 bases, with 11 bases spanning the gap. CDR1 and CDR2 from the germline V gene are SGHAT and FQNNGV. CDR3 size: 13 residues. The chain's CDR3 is CASSFLSAAEAFF. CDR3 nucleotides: TGTGCCAGCAGCTTCCTCAGTGCCGCTGAAGCTTTCTTT. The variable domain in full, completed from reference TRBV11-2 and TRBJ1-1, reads EAGVAQSPRYKIIEKRQSVAFWCNPISGHATLYWYQQILGQGPKLLIQFQNNGVVDDSQLPKDRFSAERLKGVDSTLKIQPAKLEDSAVYLCASSFLSAAEAFFGQGTRLTVV.

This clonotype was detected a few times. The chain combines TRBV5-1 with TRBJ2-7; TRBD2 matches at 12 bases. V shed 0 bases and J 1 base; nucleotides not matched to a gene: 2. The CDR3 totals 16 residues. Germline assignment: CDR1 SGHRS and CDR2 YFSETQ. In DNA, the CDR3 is TGCGCCAGCAGCTTGGGGACTAGCGGGGTATCCTACGAGCAGTACTTC. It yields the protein CASSLGTSGVSYEQYF.

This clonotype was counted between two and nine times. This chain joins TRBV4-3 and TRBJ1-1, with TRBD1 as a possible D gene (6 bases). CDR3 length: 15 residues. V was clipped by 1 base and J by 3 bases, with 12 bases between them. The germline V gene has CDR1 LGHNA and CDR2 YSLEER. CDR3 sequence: CASSQVQGWYTEAFF. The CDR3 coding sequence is TGCGCCAGCAGCCAAGTACAGGGTTGGTACACTGAAGCTTTCTTT.

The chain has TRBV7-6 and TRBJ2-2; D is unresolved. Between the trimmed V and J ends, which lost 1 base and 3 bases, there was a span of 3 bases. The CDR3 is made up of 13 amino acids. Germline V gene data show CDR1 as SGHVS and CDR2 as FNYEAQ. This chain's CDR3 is CASSLEYTGELFF. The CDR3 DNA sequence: TGTGCCAGCAGCTTAGAATACACCGGGGAGCTGTTTTTT.

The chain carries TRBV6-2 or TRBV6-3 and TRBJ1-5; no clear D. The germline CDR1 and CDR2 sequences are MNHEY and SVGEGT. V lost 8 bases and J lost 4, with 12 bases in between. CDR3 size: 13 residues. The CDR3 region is CASRLKENQPQHF. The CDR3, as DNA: TGTGCCAGCCGATTAAAGGAGAATCAGCCCCAGCATTTT.

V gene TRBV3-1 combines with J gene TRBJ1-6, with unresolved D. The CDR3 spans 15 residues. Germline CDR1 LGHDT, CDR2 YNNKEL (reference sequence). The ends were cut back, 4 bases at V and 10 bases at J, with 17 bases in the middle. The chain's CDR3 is CASSPRAGPRSPLHF. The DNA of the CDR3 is TGTGCCAGCAGCCCTCGGGCAGGACCCCGATCACCCCTCCACTTT. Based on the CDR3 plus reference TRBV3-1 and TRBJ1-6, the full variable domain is DTAVSQTPKYLVTQMGNDKSIKCEQNLGHDTMYWYKQDSKKFLKIMFSYNNKELIINETVPNRFSPKSPDKAHLNLHINSLELGDSAVYFCASSPRAGPRSPLHFGNGTRLTVT.

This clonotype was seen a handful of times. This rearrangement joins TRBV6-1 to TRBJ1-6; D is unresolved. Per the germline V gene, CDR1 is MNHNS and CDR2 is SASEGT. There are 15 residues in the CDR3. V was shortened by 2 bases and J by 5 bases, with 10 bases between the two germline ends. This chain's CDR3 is CASSERSLNNSPLHF. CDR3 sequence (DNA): TGTGCCAGCAGTGAAAGGTCTTTGAATAATTCACCCCTCCACTTT.

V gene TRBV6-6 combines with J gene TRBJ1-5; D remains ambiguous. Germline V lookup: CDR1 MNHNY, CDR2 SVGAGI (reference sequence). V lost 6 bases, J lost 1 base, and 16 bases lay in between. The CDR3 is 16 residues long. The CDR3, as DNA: TGTGCCAGCAGGACATTACGATCCTGGAGCAATCAGCCCCAGCATTTT. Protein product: CASRTLRSWSNQPQHF.

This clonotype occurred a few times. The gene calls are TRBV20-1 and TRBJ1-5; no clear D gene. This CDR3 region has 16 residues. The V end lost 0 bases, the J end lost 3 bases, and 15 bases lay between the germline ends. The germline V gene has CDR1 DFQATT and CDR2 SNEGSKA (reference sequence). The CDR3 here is CSARDPLRALNQPQHF. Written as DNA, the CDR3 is TGCAGTGCTAGAGATCCCTTAAGGGCCCTCAATCAGCCCCAGCATTTT.

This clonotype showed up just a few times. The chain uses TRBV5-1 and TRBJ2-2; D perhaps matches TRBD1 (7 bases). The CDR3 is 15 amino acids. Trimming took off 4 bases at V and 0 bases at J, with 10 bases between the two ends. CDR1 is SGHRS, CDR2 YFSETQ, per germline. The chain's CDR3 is CASSRGTANTGELFF. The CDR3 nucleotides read TGCGCCAGCAGCCGCGGGACAGCGAACACCGGGGAGCTGTTTTTT.

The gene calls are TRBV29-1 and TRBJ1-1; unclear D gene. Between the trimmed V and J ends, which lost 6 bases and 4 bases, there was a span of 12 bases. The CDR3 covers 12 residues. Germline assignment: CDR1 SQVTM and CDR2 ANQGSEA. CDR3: CSVPTSGTEAFF. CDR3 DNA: TGCAGCGTCCCCACTAGCGGCACTGAAGCTTTCTTT.

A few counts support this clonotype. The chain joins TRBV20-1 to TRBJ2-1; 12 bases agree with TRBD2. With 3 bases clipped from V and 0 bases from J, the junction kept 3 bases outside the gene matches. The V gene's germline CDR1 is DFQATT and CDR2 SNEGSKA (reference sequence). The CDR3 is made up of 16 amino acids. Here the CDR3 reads CSASPTSGGSYNEQFF. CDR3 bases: TGCAGTGCTAGTCCGACTAGCGGGGGCTCCTACAATGAGCAGTTCTTC.

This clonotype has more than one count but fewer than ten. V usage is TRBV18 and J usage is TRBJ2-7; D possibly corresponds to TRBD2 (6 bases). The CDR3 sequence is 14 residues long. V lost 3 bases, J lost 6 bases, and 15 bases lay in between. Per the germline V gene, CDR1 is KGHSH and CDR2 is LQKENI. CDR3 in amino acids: CASSPVGGKIEQYF. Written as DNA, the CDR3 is TGTGCCAGCTCACCCGTCGGGGGAAAAATCGAGCAGTACTTC. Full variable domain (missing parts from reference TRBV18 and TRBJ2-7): NAGVMQNPRHLVRRRGQEARLRCSPMKGHSHVYWYRQLPEEGLKFMVYLQKENIIDESGMPKERFSAEFPKEGPSILRIQQVVRGDSAAYFCASSPVGGKIEQYFGPGTRLTVT.

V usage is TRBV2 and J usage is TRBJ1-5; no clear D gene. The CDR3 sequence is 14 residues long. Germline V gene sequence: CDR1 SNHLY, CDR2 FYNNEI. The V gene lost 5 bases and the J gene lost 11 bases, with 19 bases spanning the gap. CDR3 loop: CASSPASNPPTQHF. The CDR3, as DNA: TGTGCCAGCAGTCCAGCCTCGAACCCACCGACCCAGCATTTT.

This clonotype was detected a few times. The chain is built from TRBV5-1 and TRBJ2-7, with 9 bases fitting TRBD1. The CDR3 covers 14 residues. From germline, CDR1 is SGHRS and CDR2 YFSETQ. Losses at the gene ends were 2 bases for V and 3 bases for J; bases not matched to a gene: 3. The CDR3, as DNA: TGCGCCAGCAGCTTCGGGACAGGGAACTACGAGCAGTACTTC. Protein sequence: CASSFGTGNYEQYF.

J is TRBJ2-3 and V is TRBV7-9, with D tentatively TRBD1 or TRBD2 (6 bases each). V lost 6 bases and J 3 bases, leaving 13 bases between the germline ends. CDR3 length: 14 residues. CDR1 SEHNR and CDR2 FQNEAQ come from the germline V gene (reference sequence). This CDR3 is CASRPRGGTDTQYF. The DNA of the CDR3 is TGTGCCAGCAGGCCCAGGGGAGGAACAGATACGCAGTATTTT.

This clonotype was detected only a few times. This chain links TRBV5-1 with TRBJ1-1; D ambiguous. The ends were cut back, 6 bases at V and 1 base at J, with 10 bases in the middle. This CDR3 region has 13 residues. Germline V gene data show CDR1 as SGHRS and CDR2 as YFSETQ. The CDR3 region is CASMDSGNTEAFF. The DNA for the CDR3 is TGCGCCAGCATGGACTCGGGGAACACTGAAGCTTTCTTT. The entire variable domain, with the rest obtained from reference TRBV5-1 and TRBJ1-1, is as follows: KAGVTQTPRYLIKTRGQQVTLSCSPISGHRSVSWYQQTPGQGLQFLFEYFSETQRNKGNFPGRFSGRQFSNSRSEMNVSTLELGDSALYLCASMDSGNTEAFFGQGTRLTVV.

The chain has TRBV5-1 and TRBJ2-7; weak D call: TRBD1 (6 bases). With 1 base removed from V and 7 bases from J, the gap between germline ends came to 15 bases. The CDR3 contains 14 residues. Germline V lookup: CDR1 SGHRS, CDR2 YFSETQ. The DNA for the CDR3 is TGCGCCAGCAGCTTGACGGACAGCCTGCGGGAGCAGTACTTC. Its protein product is CASSLTDSLREQYF.

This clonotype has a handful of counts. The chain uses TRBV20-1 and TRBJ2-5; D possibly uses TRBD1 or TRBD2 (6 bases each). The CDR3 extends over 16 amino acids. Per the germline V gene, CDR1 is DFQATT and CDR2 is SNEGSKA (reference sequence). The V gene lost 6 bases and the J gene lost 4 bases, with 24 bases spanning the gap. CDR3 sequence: CSAPRGGGAGRETQYF. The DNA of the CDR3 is TGCAGTGCACCCCGCGGTGGGGGCGCCGGGAGAGAGACCCAGTACTTC.

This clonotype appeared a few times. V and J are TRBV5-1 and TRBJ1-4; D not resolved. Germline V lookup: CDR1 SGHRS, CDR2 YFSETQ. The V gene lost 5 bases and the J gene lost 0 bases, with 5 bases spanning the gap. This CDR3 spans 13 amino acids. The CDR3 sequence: CASREATNEKLFF. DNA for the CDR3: TGCGCCAGCAGGGAGGCAACTAATGAAAAACTGTTTTTT.

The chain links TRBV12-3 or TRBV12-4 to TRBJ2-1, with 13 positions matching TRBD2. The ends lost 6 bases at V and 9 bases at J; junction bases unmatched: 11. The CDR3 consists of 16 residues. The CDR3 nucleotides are TGTGCCAGCAGCCCGATTACTAGCGGGGGGGCGGGTGAGCAGTTCTTC. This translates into CASSPITSGGAGEQFF.

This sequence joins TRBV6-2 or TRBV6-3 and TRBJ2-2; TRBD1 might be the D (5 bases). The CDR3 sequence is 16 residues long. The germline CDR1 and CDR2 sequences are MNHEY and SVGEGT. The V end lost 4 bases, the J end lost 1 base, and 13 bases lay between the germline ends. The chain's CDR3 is CASSLQASKNTGELFF. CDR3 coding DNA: TGTGCCAGCAGTTTACAGGCATCCAAGAACACCGGGGAGCTGTTTTTT.

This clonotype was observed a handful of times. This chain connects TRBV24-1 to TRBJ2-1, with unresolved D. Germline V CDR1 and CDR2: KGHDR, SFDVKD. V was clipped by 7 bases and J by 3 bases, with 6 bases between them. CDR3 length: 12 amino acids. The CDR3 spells CATRPGYNEQFF. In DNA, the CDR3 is TGTGCCACCAGACCGGGCTACAATGAGCAGTTCTTC.

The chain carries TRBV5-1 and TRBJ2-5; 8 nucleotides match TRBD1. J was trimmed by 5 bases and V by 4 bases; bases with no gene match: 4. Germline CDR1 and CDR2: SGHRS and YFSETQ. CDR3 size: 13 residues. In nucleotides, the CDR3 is TGCGCCAGCAGCGGCGGACAGGGTGAGACCCAGTACTTC. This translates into CASSGGQGETQYF.